Listed below are T cell receptor beta chains from one sample, sequenced in a study of T cells in localized non-small cell lung cancer. The method was immunoSEQ multiplex PCR; TCRdb's version includes in-frame clones alone and lacks a portion of them. The sample lists 25,000 to 35,000 clones; approximately 84% were seen once. The sample in question was peripheral blood mononuclear cells, obtained before any cancer treatment. The receptors originated from a man aged 40-75 years with stage III lung adenocarcinoma. Each CDR3 is given with its conserved first and last residue. Each record gives: J gene, clone size, D gene, V gene, CDR3 DNA, CDR3 protein. A D gene is named only where the DNA matches it firmly. Clone size is not always given. Where it is, it says once, few, many or a class for expanded clones.

TRBJ2-5	.	.	TRBV2	TGTGCCACCACAGGAAACCAAGAGACCCAGTACTTC	CATTGNQETQYF
TRBJ2-3	.	TRBD2	TRBV5-1	TGCGCCAGCAGCTTGGGGCGGGAGGCGAGGGATACGCAGTATTTT	CASSLGREARDTQYF
TRBJ1-2	.	.	TRBV6-1	TGTGCCAGCAAACCCGTATCTCAGCCAAACTATGGCTACACCTTC	CASKPVSQPNYGYTF
TRBJ2-2	.	TRBD1	TRBV23-1	TGCGCCAGCAGTTTTTATGGGAACAGGGGGCGCGACGGGGAGCTGTTTTTT	CASSFYGNRGRDGELFF
TRBJ2-5	.	.	TRBV7-7	TGTGCCAGCAACCCCGTCGGGGGCGGGACCCAGTACTTC	CASNPVGGGTQYF
TRBJ2-3	.	.	TRBV6-1	TGTGCCAGCAGATCGGGACAAACCTACACAGATACGCAGTATTTT	CASRSGQTYTDTQYF
TRBJ1-5	.	TRBD1	TRBV15	TGTGCCACCAGCAGGGGACAGGGCCAGGATCAGCCCCAGCATTTT	CATSRGQGQDQPQHF
TRBJ2-3	.	TRBD2	TRBV5-1	TGCGCCAGCAGACCAGAACTAGCGAGGACAGATACGCAGTATTTT	CASRPELARTDTQYF
TRBJ1-2	.	.	TRBV7-8	TGTGCCAGCAGGCCAACACAGGGAGGCTATGGCTACACCTTC	CASRPTQGGYGYTF
TRBJ1-1	.	.	TRBV19	TGTGCCAGTAACGACCGGACACTGAACACTGAAGCTTTCTTT	CASNDRTLNTEAFF
TRBJ1-4	.	TRBD1	TRBV13	TGTGCCAGCAGCCGCCTCCGGGACAGGGGGCGTCCTAATGAAAAACTGTTTTTT	CASSRLRDRGRPNEKLFF
TRBJ2-7	once	.	TRBV9	TGTGCCAGCAGCGTAGAGGGCTTCACGGGCTACGAGCAGTACTTC	CASSVEGFTGYEQYF
TRBJ1-2	.	.	TRBV15	TGTGCCACCAGCAGAGATCGGGGCAGGGCATCGGACACCTTC	CATSRDRGRASDTF
TRBJ2-7	.	.	TRBV9	TGTGCCAGCAGCGTAGAGCCCTCGGGGGCCCCCTACGAGCAGTACTTC	CASSVEPSGAPYEQYF
TRBJ1-2	.	.	TRBV19	TGTGCCAGTAGTCTTTCACCCCAGGTCGGCTATGGCTACACCTTC	CASSLSPQVGYGYTF
TRBJ2-7	.	.	TRBV27	TGTGCCAGCAGTTTTGGGCCCTACTACGAGCAGTACTTC	CASSFGPYYEQYF
TRBJ2-3	.	.	TRBV7-9	TGTGCCAGCAGCCCCCTCCGGAGGCAGGGCCTAGATACGCAGTATTTT	CASSPLRRQGLDTQYF
TRBJ2-2	.	.	TRBV19	TGTGCCAGTAGTCGCAGTGCGAACACCGGGGAGCTGTTTTTT	CASSRSANTGELFF
TRBJ2-5	.	TRBD1	TRBV28	TGTGCCAGCAGTTTCTTCGACAGGGTAGAGACCCAGTACTTC	CASSFFDRVETQYF
TRBJ2-3	.	.	TRBV29-1	TGCAGCGAGTCGGCAGGGGAGCTTACAGATACGCAGTATTTT	CSESAGELTDTQYF
TRBJ1-2	few	.	TRBV7-9	TGTGCCAGCAGTGTAGGACAAAACTATGGCTACACCTTC	CASSVGQNYGYTF
TRBJ1-4	.	.	TRBV5-1	TGCGCCAGCAGCACACGGAGTAATGAAAAACTGTTTTTT	CASSTRSNEKLFF
TRBJ1-4	.	.	TRBV19	TGTGCCACCAACCCTTCTGGGAATGAAAAACTGTTTTTT	CATNPSGNEKLFF
TRBJ1-5	.	.	TRBV5-1	TGCGCCAGCAAGGAGGGGTCGGGCAATCAGCCCCAGCATTTT	CASKEGSGNQPQHF
TRBJ2-5	.	TRBD2	TRBV5-1	TGCGCCAGCAACCGCCTAGCGGGAGTGGGAGAGACCCAGTACTTC	CASNRLAGVGETQYF
TRBJ2-7	.	.	TRBV27	TGTGCCAGCAGTTTAAAGGCTCAGCGGATCTGGGGGGAGCAGTACTTC	CASSLKAQRIWGEQYF
TRBJ1-5	.	.	TRBV4-1	TGCGCCAGCAGCCAAGAGGGGAGGCAGGGGAATCAGCCCCAGCATTTT	CASSQEGRQGNQPQHF
TRBJ1-1	.	.	TRBV19	TGTGCCAGTAGTATAGATCGCGGTGGAATGAACACTGAAGCTTTCTTT	CASSIDRGGMNTEAFF
TRBJ1-1	.	.	TRBV5-1	TGCGCCAGCAGCTTGGCGGGGGGCGCGACTGAAGCTTTCTTT	CASSLAGGATEAFF
TRBJ1-1	.	.	TRBV16	TGTGCCAGCAGCCTGAACAGGGTCACTGAAGCTTTCTTT	CASSLNRVTEAFF
TRBJ2-5	.	.	TRBV5-1	TGCGCCAGCAGCCCCCCCGGCGGGGATCGAGAGACCCAGTACTTC	CASSPPGGDRETQYF
TRBJ1-1	.	.	TRBV29-1	TGCAGCGTTGCAGGGGCTATGAGGACTGAAGCTTTCTTT	CSVAGAMRTEAFF
TRBJ1-5	.	TRBD1	TRBV6-5	TGTGCCAGCAGTTATAGGGACAGGGGACAGCCCCAGCATTTT	CASSYRDRGQPQHF
TRBJ1-2	.	TRBD1	TRBV5-4	TGTGCCAGCAGCAAACACAGGGGAATGGGCGGCTACACCTTC	CASSKHRGMGGYTF
TRBJ1-5	.	TRBD1	TRBV29-1	TGCAGCGTCTCACAGGGGGATGGCAATCAGCCCCAGCATTTT	CSVSQGDGNQPQHF
TRBJ1-1	.	.	TRBV19	TGTGCCAGTAGGCCCCAGACACATATGAACACTGAAGCTTTCTTT	CASRPQTHMNTEAFF
TRBJ1-1	.	TRBD1	TRBV18	TGTGCCAGCTCACCCGGACAGGGGACCCCCAACACTGAAGCTTTCTTT	CASSPGQGTPNTEAFF
TRBJ1-5	few	TRBD1	TRBV2	TGTGCCAGCAGGGGACAGGGCTACAATCAGCCCCAGCATTTT	CASRGQGYNQPQHF
TRBJ2-2	.	TRBD2	TRBV11-2	TGTGCCAGCAGCTCAGCGGGAGAGGCCGGGGAGCTGTTTTTT	CASSSAGEAGELFF
TRBJ2-5	.	.	TRBV29-1	TGCAGCGTTGACCCAACCGGGACCCAGTACTTC	CSVDPTGTQYF
TRBJ2-2	.	TRBD2	TRBV7-9	TGTGCCAGCAGCTTGGGCCTAGCGGGAGATAGCGGGGAGCTGTTTTTT	CASSLGLAGDSGELFF
TRBJ1-6	.	.	TRBV7-6	TGTGCCAGCAGCTTAAAGGACGGACGGAAGGGCAATTCACCCCTCCACTTT	CASSLKDGRKGNSPLHF
TRBJ1-5	.	TRBD1	TRBV5-1	TGCGCCAGCAGCTTGGGCCCCAGGGGGCTGAGCAATCAGCCCCAGCATTTT	CASSLGPRGLSNQPQHF
TRBJ1-2	.	.	TRBV5-5	TGTGCCAGCAGCCTCCTGGACGATAACTATGGCTACACCTTC	CASSLLDDNYGYTF
TRBJ1-1	.	.	TRBV27	TGTGCCAGCAGTTTAAGTGGGTTTACTGAAGCTTTCTTT	CASSLSGFTEAFF
TRBJ2-7	.	TRBD1	TRBV28	TGTGCCAGCAGTCCTTGGACAGGGGTTAGCGAGCAGTACTTC	CASSPWTGVSEQYF
TRBJ2-2	.	.	TRBV10-2	TGCGCCAGCACTGCGATGACAGGCGGGGCGGGGGAGCTGTTTTTT	CASTAMTGGAGELFF
TRBJ1-2	few	.	TRBV19	TGTGCCAGCGGGGAGGGCTACACCTTC	CASGEGYTF
TRBJ2-5	.	.	TRBV7-9	TGTGCCAGCAGCTTCAGTGGGGGCCAAGAGACCCAGTACTTC	CASSFSGGQETQYF
TRBJ2-3	.	.	TRBV4-2	TGTGCCAGCAGCCAGAATGGAGGCACAGATACGCAGTATTTT	CASSQNGGTDTQYF
TRBJ2-5	.	.	TRBV18	TGTGCCAGCTCACCCGGGCCGTGGGAGACCCAGTACTTC	CASSPGPWETQYF
TRBJ1-1	.	TRBD1	TRBV25-1	TGTGCCAGCAGTGAATCGAACAGGGGTGAAGCTTTCTTT	CASSESNRGEAFF